This TCR beta chain is from a study of spatial heterogeneity in lung cancer. One entry per CDR3 protein results from TCRdb running MiXCR on the 5' RACE reads. Of approximately 70,000 distinct CDR3 sequences listed, 7.5% to 10% are singletons. V was cut by 6 bases and J by 0 bases, with 4 bases left in between. The CDR3 contains 12 residues. Germline V lookup: CDR1 MNHEY, CDR2 SMNVEV (reference sequence). As for time point: blood at routine non-recurrence follow-up after resection. The authors sequenced whole RNA from tumor, nontumor lung or frozen PBMC without sorting. This clonotype was recorded at least ten times.

The starting material was PBMCs, obtained at follow-up. The clonotype was recovered from a female donor with early-stage non-small cell lung cancer. The V call is TRBV27, the J call TRBJ2-3; D gene uncertain. The CDR3 DNA sequence: TGTGCCAGCAGCCGGAGCACAGATACGCAGTATTTT. Its translation is CASSRSTDTQYF.